The T cell receptor beta chain described here comes from a study of regulatory T cells in long-lasting Graves disease. Germline CDR1 and CDR2: MDHEN and SYDVKM. The germline V and J ends were trimmed by 6 bases and 6 bases, with 17 bases remaining between them. The CDR3 contains 15 residues. The time point: newly diagnosed GD, antithyroid drugs for less than 3 months. PBMCs provided the RNA from which the TCR library was made. To make TCR beta libraries, researchers used iRepertoire HTBI primers and Arm-PCR of CDR3 regions. MiXCR, applied by TCRdb to the multiplex PCR reads, yields one record per CDR3 protein. The sample holds around 230,000 distinct CDR3 sequences; around 16% are singletons and the top ten take roughly a fifth.

This specimen was peripheral blood mononuclear cells (PBMCs), taken at new diagnosis, from a patient treated with antithyroid drugs. The receptor was derived from a female donor with Graves disease. V and J are TRBV28 and TRBJ2-2; the D call may be TRBD1 or TRBD2 (5 bases each). CDR3 residues: CASRSKRDGSGELFF. DNA for the CDR3: TGTGCCAGCAGGTCGAAGAGGGACGGGTCCGGGGAGCTGTTTTTT.